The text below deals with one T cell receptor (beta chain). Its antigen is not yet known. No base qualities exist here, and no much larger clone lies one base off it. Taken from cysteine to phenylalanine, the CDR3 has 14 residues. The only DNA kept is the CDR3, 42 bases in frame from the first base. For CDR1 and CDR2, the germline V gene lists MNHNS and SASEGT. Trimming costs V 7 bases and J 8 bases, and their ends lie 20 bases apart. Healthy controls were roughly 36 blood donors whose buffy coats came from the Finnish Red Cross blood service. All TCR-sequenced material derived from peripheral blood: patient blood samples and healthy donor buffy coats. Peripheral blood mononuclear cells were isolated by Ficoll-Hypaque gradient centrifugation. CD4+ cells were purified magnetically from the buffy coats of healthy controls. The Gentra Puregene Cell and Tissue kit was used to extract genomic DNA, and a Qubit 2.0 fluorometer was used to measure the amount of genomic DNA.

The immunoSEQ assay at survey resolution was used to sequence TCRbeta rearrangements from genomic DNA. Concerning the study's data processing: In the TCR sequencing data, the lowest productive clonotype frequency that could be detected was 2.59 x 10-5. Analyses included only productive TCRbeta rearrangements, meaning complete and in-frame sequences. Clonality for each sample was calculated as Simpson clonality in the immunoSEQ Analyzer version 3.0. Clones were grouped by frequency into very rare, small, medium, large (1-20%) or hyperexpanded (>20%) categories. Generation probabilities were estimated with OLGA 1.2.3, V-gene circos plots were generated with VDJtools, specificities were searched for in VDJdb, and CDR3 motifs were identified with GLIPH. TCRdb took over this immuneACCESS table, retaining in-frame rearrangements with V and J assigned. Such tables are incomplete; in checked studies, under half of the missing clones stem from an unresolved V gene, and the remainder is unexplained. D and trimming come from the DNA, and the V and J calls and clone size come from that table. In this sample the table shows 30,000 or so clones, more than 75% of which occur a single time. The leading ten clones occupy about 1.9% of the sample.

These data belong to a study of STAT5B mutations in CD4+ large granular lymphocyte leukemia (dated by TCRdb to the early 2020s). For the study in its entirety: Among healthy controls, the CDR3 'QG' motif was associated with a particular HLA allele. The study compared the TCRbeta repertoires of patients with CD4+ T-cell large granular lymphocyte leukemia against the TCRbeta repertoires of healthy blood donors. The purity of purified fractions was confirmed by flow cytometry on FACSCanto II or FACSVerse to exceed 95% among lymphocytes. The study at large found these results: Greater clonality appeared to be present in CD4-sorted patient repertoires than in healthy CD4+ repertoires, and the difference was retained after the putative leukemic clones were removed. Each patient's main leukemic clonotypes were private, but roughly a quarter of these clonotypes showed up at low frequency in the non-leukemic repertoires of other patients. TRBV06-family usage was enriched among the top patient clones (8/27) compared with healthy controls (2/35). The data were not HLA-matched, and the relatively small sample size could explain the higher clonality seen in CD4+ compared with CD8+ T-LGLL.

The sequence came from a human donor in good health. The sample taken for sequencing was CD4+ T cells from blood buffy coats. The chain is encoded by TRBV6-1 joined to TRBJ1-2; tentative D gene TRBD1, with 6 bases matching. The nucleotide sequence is TGTGCCAGCACTCCCAGGTGGGACATAGAGGGCTACACCTTC. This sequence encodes CASTPRWDIEGYTF.